This T cell receptor (beta chain) was sequenced in a study of blood T cell repertoires in COVID-19. Whole-study context: Sample material is recorded as cDNA or gDNA derived from T cells, B-cell-depleted T cells, or PBMCs.

Germline V gives CDR1 SEHNR, CDR2 FQNEAQ (reference sequence). The V end was cut by 3 bases, the J end by 4 bases, with 11 bases between. The CDR3 runs to 14 residues. Libraries were prepared by immunoSEQ multiplex PCR; TCRdb keeps only in-frame clonotypes and omits some of them. Here the sample spans under 250,000 clones, around 84% being singletons. Input material: peripheral blood. The source is a man between 50 and 59 years old with COVID-19, enrolled during active disease. The V gene is TRBV7-9, the J gene TRBJ2-3; unclear D gene. The CDR3 loop reads CASSFGSDPDTQYF. The CDR3 DNA sequence: TGTGCCAGCAGCTTCGGGTCGGATCCAGATACGCAGTATTTT.